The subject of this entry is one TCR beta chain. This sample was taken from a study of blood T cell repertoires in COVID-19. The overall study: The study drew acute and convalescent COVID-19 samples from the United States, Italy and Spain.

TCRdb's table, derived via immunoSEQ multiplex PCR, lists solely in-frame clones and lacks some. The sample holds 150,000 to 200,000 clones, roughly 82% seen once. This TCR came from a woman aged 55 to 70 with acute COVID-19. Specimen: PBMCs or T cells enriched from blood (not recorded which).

CDR3 sequence (DNA): TGTGCCAGCAGCCCGAGACAGAGTACTAGCACAGATACGCAGTATTTT. It specifies CASSPRQSTSTDTQYF. This sequence joins TRBV7-8 and TRBJ2-3; a possible D gene is TRBD1 (5 bases). Trimming left V 5 bases short and J 0 bases short, with 15 bases between. The length of the CDR3 is 16 residues. Germline V gene lookup returns CDR1 SGHVS and CDR2 FQNEAQ.